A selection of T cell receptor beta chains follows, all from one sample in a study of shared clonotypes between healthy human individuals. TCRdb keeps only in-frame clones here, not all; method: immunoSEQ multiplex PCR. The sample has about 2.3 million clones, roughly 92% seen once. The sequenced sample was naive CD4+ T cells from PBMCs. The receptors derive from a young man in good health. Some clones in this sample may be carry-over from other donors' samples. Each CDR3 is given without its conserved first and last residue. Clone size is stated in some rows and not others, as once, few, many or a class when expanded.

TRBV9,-,ASSPIGTSDGRDTQY
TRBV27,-,ASGNRGTEAF
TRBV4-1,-,ASSSAGVLNTGELF
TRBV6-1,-,ASSGGEGQGAF
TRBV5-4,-,ASSQAVREVCEQY
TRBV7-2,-,ASSTVNTGELF
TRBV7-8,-,ASREGVYTGELF
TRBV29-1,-,SVEEGSSGNTIY
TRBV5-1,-,ASSLGGTVTYEQY
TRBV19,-,ASRGFGIAEAF
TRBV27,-,ASSAGTGPYEQY
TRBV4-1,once,ASSQVWVDAYEQY
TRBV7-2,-,ASSPGGLAGGREQY
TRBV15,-,ATSSLQLNTEAF
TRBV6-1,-,ASSGGQGFQETQY
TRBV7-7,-,ASRPYRVNEQF
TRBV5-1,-,ASSLGQSGTEAF
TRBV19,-,ASRRQGSGAYEQY
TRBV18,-,ASSPQGGGGNYGYT
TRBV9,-,ASSVSGSPPLLVGTGELF
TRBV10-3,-,AISGVLAGAYEQY
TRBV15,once,ATSRGGDYNEQF
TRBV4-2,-,ASSPGQGDGYT
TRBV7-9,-,ASSLARGGGGTDTQY
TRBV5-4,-,ASSLEVGPSYGYT
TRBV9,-,ASSEAPTGHTGELF
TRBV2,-,ASGRSGRDNEQF
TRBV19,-,ASRGPGIDQPQH
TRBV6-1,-,ASKRGISGTDTQY
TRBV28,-,ASSFAQVSSYEQY
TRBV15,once,ATSTFSGQETQY
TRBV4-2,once,ASSQEGVAGITSPDTQY
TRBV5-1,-,ASSAPLAGGPREQF
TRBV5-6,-,ASSFPRGGANVLT
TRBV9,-,ASSVGLAVNYEQY
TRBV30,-,AWSSQGAIYGYT
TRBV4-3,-,ASSRSTGLAGVDEQY
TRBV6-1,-,ASSGLTRLAIRNEQF
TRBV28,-,ASSLASRPEGPQH
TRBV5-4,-,ASSHTGQGSYEQY
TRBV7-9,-,ASSLVVRGLDGYT
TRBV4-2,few,ASSQLGAGEDTEAF
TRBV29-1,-,SANLAANTGELF
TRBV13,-,ASSPRTGHTYEQY
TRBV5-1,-,ASSLVSGPPVETQY
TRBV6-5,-,ASSYSTSHAYNEQF
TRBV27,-,ASRSLDVDTQY
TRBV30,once,AWRRLAGETDTQY
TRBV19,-,ASSIFRDRGHEQY
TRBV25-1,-,ASSDSGRGDTQY
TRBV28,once,ASSPWAAGASTDTQY
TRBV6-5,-,ASSYSRSNQPQH
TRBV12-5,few,ASGLVPPEGNTIY